This T cell receptor (beta chain) was sequenced for a study of beta chain features in type 1 diabetes. The V gene lost 3 bases and the J gene lost 4 bases, with 12 bases spanning the gap. The CDR3 contains 14 residues. CDR1 and CDR2 (germline): SGHRS, YFSETQ. The authors obtained over 98% purity in all sorted populations. Findings and caveats of the study: PCR might favor shorter templates, but any such skew would affect patients and controls equally. Junctions at VDJ sites from type 1 diabetes patients had fewer insertions and more deletions. TCRB CDR3 length was moderately but significantly reduced in all four CD4+ subsets of Type 1 diabetes patients.

This clone was seen a handful of times. Its target is not known. All of the isolated RNA was reverse transcribed, so expressed TCRB transcripts were sequenced. Profiling relied on immunoSEQ multiplex PCR, and the TCRdb table lists in-frame clones only, not all of them. The sample records about 710,000 clones, over 11% being singletons. The sequence came from a man younger than 35 with type 1 diabetes. V is TRBV5-1 and J is TRBJ2-3, with a weak D call TRBD2 (6 bases). Sequencing was performed on naive CD4+ T cells from blood. DNA of the CDR3: TGCGCCAGCAGCTCGGCCAGGGAGGCAGATACGCAGTATTTT. Protein sequence: CASSSAREADTQYF.